Each of the 30 T cell receptor beta chains below was sequenced from the same sample in a study of blood T cell repertoires in COVID-19. Some clones are missing from TCRdb's copy, which holds only in-frame ones; the method was immunoSEQ multiplex PCR. The sample consists of roughly 240,000 clones, roughly 85% of them appearing once. Sample: PBMCs or T cells enriched from blood (not recorded which). The receptors stem from a woman aged 40-49 years who had been exposed to COVID-19.

V gene TRBV9 combines with J gene TRBJ1-2; TRBD1 matches 7 bases. The CDR3 is 13 amino acids. The trim removed 4 bases at V and 8 bases at J, leaving 8 bases unmatched. Germline V gives CDR1 SGDLS, CDR2 YYNGEE. The CDR3 DNA is TGTGCCAGCAGCACCCATGACAGGGTCGGCTACACCTTC. Translating it yields CASSTHDRVGYTF.

This chain uses TRBV3-1 (or the pseudogene TRBV3-2) with TRBJ2-7; possible D gene TRBD2, 6 bases. Germline-derived CDR1 and CDR2 are LGHDT and YNNKEL (reference sequence). V dropped 1 base and J dropped 2 bases, with 6 bases sitting between them. The length of the CDR3 is 13 residues. The CDR3 loop reads CASSQGGAYEQYF. CDR3 bases: TGTGCCAGCAGCCAAGGGGGGGCCTACGAGCAGTACTTC.

The chain combines TRBV7-2 with TRBJ1-2, with D possibly being TRBD1 (6 bases). The V end lost 3 bases, the J end lost 3 bases, and 11 bases lay between the germline ends. Germline loops: CDR1 SGHTA, CDR2 FQGNSA. This CDR3 region has 14 residues. CDR3 loop: CASSFNREDYGYTF. The CDR3 nucleotides are TGTGCCAGCAGCTTCAACAGGGAAGACTATGGCTACACCTTC.

This chain uses TRBV18 with TRBJ1-4; 8 bases are shared with TRBD1. The CDR3 loop spans 14 amino acids. V was clipped by 3 bases and J by 6 bases; unmatched bases: 3. CDR1 KGHSH and CDR2 LQKENI come from the germline V gene. The CDR3 protein is CASSPTGVHEKLFF. In nucleotides, the CDR3 is TGTGCCAGCTCACCGACAGGGGTGCATGAAAAACTGTTTTTT.

V is TRBV5-1 and J is TRBJ2-7; TRBD2 is a possible D gene (6 bases). This CDR3 contains 15 residues. The germline gives CDR1 SGHRS, CDR2 YFSETQ. V dropped 0 bases and J dropped 0 bases, with 10 bases sitting between them. The CDR3 DNA reads TGCGCCAGCAGCTTGGGCGGGGTGAGCTCCTACGAGCAGTACTTC. Translating gives CASSLGGVSSYEQYF.

This clone was seen more than once but under ten times. The chain has TRBV6-6 and TRBJ2-7; TRBD1 might be the D (6 bases). V was pared by 4 bases and J by 1 base, with 14 bases between. Germline V lookup: CDR1 MNHNY, CDR2 SVGAGI (reference sequence). The CDR3 is made up of 15 amino acids. This chain's CDR3 is CASSSRRQGSYEQYF. Here the CDR3 DNA reads TGTGCCAGCAGTTCCCGTCGCCAGGGGTCCTACGAGCAGTACTTC.

The chain joins TRBV23-1 to TRBJ1-5; 7 nucleotides match TRBD1. TRBV23-1 is noted as an ORF with a role that remains uncertain. The CDR3 runs 14 residues. Losses at the gene ends were 6 bases for V and 1 base for J; bases not matched to a gene: 3. CDR3 protein: CASRPTGSNQPQHF. As DNA, the CDR3 is TGCGCCAGCAGACCGACAGGGAGCAATCAGCCCCAGCATTTT.

CDR3 bases: TGTGCCAGCAGCTTGGCGGGCAGGGGGAATCAGCCCCAGCATTTT. This gives the protein CASSLAGRGNQPQHF. This chain links TRBV5-4 with TRBJ1-5, with 7 bases that match TRBD1. This CDR3 spans 15 amino acids. Germline CDR1 is SGHNT and CDR2 is YYREEE (reference sequence). After removal of 0 bases from V and 4 bases from J, the junction contained 4 bases not matched to a gene.

The V gene is TRBV29-1, the J gene TRBJ1-1; a weak D match, TRBD1 (5 bases). CDR3 size: 13 residues. Trimming shortened V by 2 bases and J by 4 bases, and 11 bases separated the two germline ends. The V gene's germline CDR1 is SQVTM and CDR2 ANQGSEA. CDR3 coding DNA: TGCAGCGTTGAAAGGCAGGGTGGCACTGAAGCTTTCTTT. The encoded protein is CSVERQGGTEAFF.

This clone showed up just once. V gene TRBV5-1 combines with J gene TRBJ2-1, with D maybe TRBD1 (6 bases). This CDR3 is 14 amino acids long. Trimming took off 2 bases at V and 8 bases at J, with 14 bases between the two ends. From germline, CDR1 is SGHRS and CDR2 YFSETQ. CDR3 DNA: TGCGCCAGCAGCTTTACAGGGTGGGGTGATGAGCAGTTCTTC. This sequence encodes CASSFTGWGDEQFF.

V and J are TRBV5-1 and TRBJ2-3; 11 bases map to TRBD2. Germline loops: CDR1 SGHRS, CDR2 YFSETQ. V was pared by 1 base and J by 8 bases, with 9 bases of the junction left unmatched. The CDR3 extends over 16 amino acids. The CDR3 sequence is CASSLPGTSGSGTQYF. The DNA for the CDR3 is TGCGCCAGCAGCTTGCCAGGGACTAGCGGATCGGGTACGCAGTATTTT.

The V call is TRBV7-3, the J call TRBJ2-3; a possible D gene is TRBD1 (7 bases). The ends were cut back, 3 bases at V and 5 bases at J, with 9 bases in the middle. The CDR3 runs to 13 residues. The V gene's germline CDR1 is SGHTA and CDR2 FQGTGA. CDR3 in amino acids: CASSFQGGDTQYF. In DNA, the CDR3 is TGTGCCAGCAGCTTCCAGGGGGGAGATACGCAGTATTTT.

V is TRBV27 and J is TRBJ2-7, with TRBD2 identical over 12 bases. V lost 3 bases and J lost 1; bases outside the gene matches: 4. Per germline, CDR1 MNHEY and CDR2 SMNVEV (reference sequence). This CDR3 is 16 amino acids long. CDR3 nucleotide sequence: TGTGCCAGCAGTTTGTCGACTAGCGGGGGATCCTACGAGCAGTACTTC. This codes for CASSLSTSGGSYEQYF.

The V gene is TRBV28, the J gene TRBJ2-3, with a weak D call TRBD2 (6 bases). V lost 6 bases and J 1 base, leaving 11 bases between the germline ends. The germline CDR1 and CDR2 sequences are MDHEN and SYDVKM. CDR3 size: 14 residues. DNA of the CDR3: TGTGCCAGCAGGTTACCGGGGGGCACAGATACGCAGTATTTT. Protein product: CASRLPGGTDTQYF. The full variable domain, completed using reference TRBV28 and TRBJ2-3, is DVKVTQSSRYLVKRTGEKVFLECVQDMDHENMFWYRQDPGLGLRLIYFSYDVKMKEKGDIPEGYSVSREKKERFSLILESASTNQTSMYLCASRLPGGTDTQYFGPGTRLTVL.

The chain links TRBV6-5 to TRBJ1-1; 8 bases fit TRBD1. This CDR3 comprises 11 residues. The V gene end was trimmed by 6 bases and the J gene end by 7 bases; junction bases not matched to a gene: 1. Germline loops: CDR1 MNHEY, CDR2 SVGAGI. The CDR3 here is CASSDRGEAFF. The CDR3 bases are TGTGCCAGCAGCGACAGGGGTGAAGCTTTCTTT.

This sequence joins TRBV5-1 and TRBJ1-2; 8 bases agree with TRBD1. V trimming: 4 bases; J trimming: 4 bases; junction bases outside the gene matches: 6. The CDR3 consists of 14 residues. CDR1 and CDR2 from the germline V gene are SGHRS and YFSETQ. In nucleotides, the CDR3 is TGCGCCAGCAGCAATGGACAGGGTATCTATGGCTACACCTTC. Translated, it gives CASSNGQGIYGYTF. Drawing the rest from reference TRBV5-1 and TRBJ1-2, the complete variable domain is KAGVTQTPRYLIKTRGQQVTLSCSPISGHRSVSWYQQTPGQGLQFLFEYFSETQRNKGNFPGRFSGRQFSNSRSEMNVSTLELGDSALYLCASSNGQGIYGYTFGSGTRLTVV.

The DNA of the CDR3 is TGTGCCAGCAGCTTTGCCGGACAGGGTGATTACGAGCAGTACTTC. It is translated as CASSFAGQGDYEQYF. The chain combines TRBV7-2 with TRBJ2-7, with TRBD1 identical over 8 bases. The CDR3 contains 15 residues. CDR1 is SGHTA and CDR2 is FQGNSA in the germline V gene. V was clipped by 3 bases and J by 4 bases; unmatched bases: 8. Together with reference TRBV7-2 and TRBJ2-7, the CDR3 gives the full variable domain: GAGVSQSPSNKVTEKGKDVELRCDPISGHTALYWYRQSLGQGLEFLIYFQGNSAPDKSGLPSDRFSAERTGGSVSTLTIQRTQQEDSAVYLCASSFAGQGDYEQYFGPGTRLTVT.

The V and J genes are TRBV28 and TRBJ1-1; D unresolved. Germline V gives CDR1 MDHEN, CDR2 SYDVKM. The CDR3 loop spans 15 amino acids. The V end was cut by 5 bases, the J end by 3 bases, with 16 bases between. The CDR3 reads CASSPPTPTDTEAFF. CDR3 DNA sequence: TGTGCCAGCAGTCCTCCGACACCTACGGACACTGAAGCTTTCTTT.

The chain combines TRBV25-1 with TRBJ1-1; 12 bases fit TRBD1. This CDR3 contains 17 residues. Germline V CDR1 and CDR2: MGHDK, SYGVNS. Unmatched junction bases numbered 19, after V lost 10 bases and J lost 7 bases. Here the CDR3 DNA reads TGTGCCATGCGTACCTATCCCGGGACAGGGGGCATCGATGAAGCTTTCTTT. It translates to CAMRTYPGTGGIDEAFF. The full variable domain, completed using reference TRBV25-1 and TRBJ1-1, is EADIYQTPRYLVIGTGKKITLECSQTMGHDKMYWYQQDPGMELHLIHYSYGVNSTEKGDLSSESTVSRIRTEHFPLTLESARPSHTSQYLCAMRTYPGTGGIDEAFFGQGTRLTVV.

This chain connects TRBV5-4 to TRBJ1-6, with D possibly being TRBD1 (5 bases). Germline CDR1 is SGHNT and CDR2 is YYREEE (reference sequence). The CDR3 sequence is 15 residues long. The V end was cut by 3 bases, the J end by 9 bases, with 16 bases between. The CDR3 loop reads CASSSDMSEGSPLHF. The DNA of the CDR3 is TGTGCCAGCAGCTCGGACATGAGTGAAGGTTCACCCCTCCACTTT. The whole variable domain, filled in from reference TRBV5-4 and TRBJ1-6, reads ETGVTQSPTHLIKTRGQQVTLRCSSQSGHNTVSWYQQALGQGPQFIFQYYREEENGRGNFPPRFSGLQFPNYSSELNVNALELDDSALYLCASSSDMSEGSPLHFGNGTRLTVT.

This clone occurred once. The V and J genes are TRBV7-2 and TRBJ2-2; D is ambiguous. In germline, CDR1 is SGHTA, CDR2 FQGNSA. Trimming removed 5 bases at V and 4 bases at J, with 5 bases between. This CDR3 has 12 residues. CDR3 residues: CASSQITGELFF. The CDR3 nucleotides are TGTGCCAGCAGCCAAATCACCGGGGAGCTGTTTTTT.

In this sample, this clone turned up once. The chain recombines TRBV2 with TRBJ2-3; D is possibly TRBD1 (5 bases). Trimming took 2 bases from V and 2 from J, leaving 14 bases between them. Germline loops: CDR1 SNHLY, CDR2 FYNNEI. The CDR3 covers 16 residues. For the CDR3, the DNA is TGTGCCAGCAGTGAACAGTCAGGGATCCTCACAGATACGCAGTATTTT. Protein product: CASSEQSGILTDTQYF.

This chain connects TRBV7-3 to TRBJ1-1; 7 bases line up with TRBD1. The CDR3 has 15 amino acids. In germline, CDR1 is SGHTA, CDR2 FQGTGA. V was pared by 2 bases and J by 5 bases, with 8 bases of the junction left unmatched. DNA for the CDR3: TGTGCCAGCAGCTTAGAGTCGACAGGGTTGACTGAAGCTTTCTTT. Amino acids: CASSLESTGLTEAFF.

The chain recombines TRBV18 with TRBJ1-1; no clear D gene. The CDR3 runs to 15 residues. Trimming left V 3 bases short and J 1 base short, with 12 bases between. In germline, CDR1 is KGHSH, CDR2 LQKENI. DNA for the CDR3: TGTGCCAGCTCACCCGGGTTGGTCGGGAACACTGAAGCTTTCTTT. Translated, it gives CASSPGLVGNTEAFF. The full variable domain, completed using reference TRBV18 and TRBJ1-1, is NAGVMQNPRHLVRRRGQEARLRCSPMKGHSHVYWYRQLPEEGLKFMVYLQKENIIDESGMPKERFSAEFPKEGPSILRIQQVVRGDSAAYFCASSPGLVGNTEAFFGQGTRLTVV.

The chain uses TRBV9 and TRBJ1-2; D remains unclear. Trimming left V 0 bases short and J 2 bases short, with 5 bases between. The CDR3 totals 13 residues. Germline CDR1 reads SGDLS; CDR2 reads YYNGEE. In DNA, the CDR3 is TGTGCCAGCAGCGTAGTTGAGAACTATGGCTACACCTTC. This encodes CASSVVENYGYTF. Drawing the rest from reference TRBV9 and TRBJ1-2, the complete variable domain is DSGVTQTPKHLITATGQRVTLRCSPRSGDLSVYWYQQSLDQGLQFLIQYYNGEERAKGNILERFSAQQFPDLHSELNLSSLELGDSALYFCASSVVENYGYTFGSGTRLTVV.

As DNA, the CDR3 is TGCGCCAGCAGCTTATCCCCTCCGGGACAGTCCTACGAGCAGTACTTC. Its translation: CASSLSPPGQSYEQYF. The V and J genes are TRBV5-1 and TRBJ2-7; 7 bases map to TRBD1. This CDR3 is 16 amino acids long. V shed 2 bases and J 1 base; nucleotides not matched to a gene: 9. Germline V gene sequence: CDR1 SGHRS, CDR2 YFSETQ.

This chain connects TRBV18 to TRBJ2-2, with 8 positions matching TRBD1. There are 16 residues in the CDR3. Per germline, CDR1 KGHSH and CDR2 LQKENI. The J segment lost 5 bases and the V segment lost 5 bases, leaving 10 bases of the junction unmatched. The CDR3 DNA reads TGTGCCAGCTCAGCCGACAGGGGCGCAAGGACCGGGGAGCTGTTTTTT. It translates to CASSADRGARTGELFF.

Turning to this clone: The sample carries other DNA sequences with the same CDR3. The chain joins TRBV7-2 to TRBJ1-1; D is uncertain. With 0 bases removed from V and 0 bases from J, the gap between germline ends came to 8 bases. Germline V CDR1 and CDR2: SGHTA, FQGNSA. This CDR3 comprises 15 residues. This CDR3 reads CASSLARGMNTEAFF. CDR3 DNA: TGTGCCAGCAGCTTAGCGCGGGGTATGAACACTGAAGCTTTCTTT.

The chain combines TRBV7-2 with TRBJ2-3; 9 bases align to TRBD1. The CDR3 runs to 14 residues. With 5 bases clipped from V and 4 bases from J, the junction kept 4 bases outside the gene matches. Germline CDR1 reads SGHTA; CDR2 reads FQGNSA. CDR3 sequence (DNA): TGTGCCAGCAGCCCCCGGACAGGGGCAGATACGCAGTATTTT. Protein sequence: CASSPRTGADTQYF.

This clone was detected once. V gene TRBV29-1 combines with J gene TRBJ1-1; no clear D gene. Germline CDR1 SQVTM, CDR2 ANQGSEA. This CDR3 contains 18 residues. Between the trimmed V and J ends, which lost 0 bases and 1 base, there was a span of 21 bases. In DNA form, the CDR3 reads TGCAGCGTTGAAGATCGGAGGCAGATCCCATTACGGAACACTGAAGCTTTCTTT. It yields the protein CSVEDRRQIPLRNTEAFF.